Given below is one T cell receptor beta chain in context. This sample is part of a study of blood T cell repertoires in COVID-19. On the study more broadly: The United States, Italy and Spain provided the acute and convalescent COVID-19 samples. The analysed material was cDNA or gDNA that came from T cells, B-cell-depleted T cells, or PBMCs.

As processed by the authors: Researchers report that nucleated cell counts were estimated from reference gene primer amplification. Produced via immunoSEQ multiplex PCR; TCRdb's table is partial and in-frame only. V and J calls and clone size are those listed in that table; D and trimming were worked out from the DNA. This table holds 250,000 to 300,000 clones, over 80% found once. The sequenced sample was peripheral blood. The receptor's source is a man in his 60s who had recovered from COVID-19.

The CDR3 DNA reads as TGTGCCAGCAGCAATCTAGCGGGGGGGGTCTACAATGAGCAGTTCTTC. Residues: CASSNLAGGVYNEQFF. This chain uses TRBV5-8 with TRBJ2-1, with 12 bases matching TRBD2. The length of the CDR3 is 16 residues. Germline V lookup: CDR1 SGHTS, CDR2 YDEGEE. Trimming took 4 bases from V and 3 from J; bases not matched to a gene: 5.